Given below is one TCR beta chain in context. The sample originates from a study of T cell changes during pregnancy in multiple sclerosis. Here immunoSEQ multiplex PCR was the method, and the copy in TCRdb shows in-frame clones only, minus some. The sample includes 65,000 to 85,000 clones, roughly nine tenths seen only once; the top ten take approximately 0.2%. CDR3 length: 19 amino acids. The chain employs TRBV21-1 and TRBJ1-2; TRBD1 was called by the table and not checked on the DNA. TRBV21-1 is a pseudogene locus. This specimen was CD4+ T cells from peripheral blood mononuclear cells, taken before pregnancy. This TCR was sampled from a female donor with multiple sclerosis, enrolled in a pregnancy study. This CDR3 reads CASTYYSPPRTGDNYGYTF. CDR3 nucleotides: TGTGCCAGCACCTATTACTCCCCACCCCGGACAGGGGACAACTATGGCTACACCTTC.